The entry below describes one T cell receptor (beta chain). TCRdb reanalysed the 5' RACE reads using MiXCR and keeps one entry per CDR3 protein. The table has approximately 65,000 distinct CDR3 sequences, around 17% seen once. The sample originates from a study of T-cell memory formation after mild COVID-19. This CDR3 has 15 amino acids. J gave up 3 bases and V 7 bases, and 5 bases lay outside the gene matches. The clonotype was recovered from an adult woman who had mild COVID-19 (a few samples of this study predate the infection). Cell type and time point are not known. The sequenced sample consisted of PBMCs or a T cell subset sorted from them (not recorded which). The chain employs TRBV12-3 or TRBV12-4 and TRBJ2-1; 11 nucleotides match TRBD2. The CDR3 nucleotides are TGTGCCAGCACCCGGGGACTAGCGGTCTACAATGAGCAGTTCTTC. Protein: CASTRGLAVYNEQFF.